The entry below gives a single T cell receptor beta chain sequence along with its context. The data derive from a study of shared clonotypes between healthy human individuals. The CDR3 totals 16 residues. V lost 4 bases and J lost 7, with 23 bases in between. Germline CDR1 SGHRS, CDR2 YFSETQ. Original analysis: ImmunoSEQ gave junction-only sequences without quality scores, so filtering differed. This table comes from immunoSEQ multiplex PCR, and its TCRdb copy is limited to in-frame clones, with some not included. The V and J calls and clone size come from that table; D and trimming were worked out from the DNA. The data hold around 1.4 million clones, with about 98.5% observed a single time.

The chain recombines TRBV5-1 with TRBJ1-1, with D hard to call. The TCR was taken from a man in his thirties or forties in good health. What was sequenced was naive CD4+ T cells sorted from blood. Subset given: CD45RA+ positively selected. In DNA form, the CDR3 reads TGCGCCAGCAGCCCTCTGACGGCCGTTAGTCGGGGTGAAGCTTTCTTT. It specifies CASSPLTAVSRGEAFF. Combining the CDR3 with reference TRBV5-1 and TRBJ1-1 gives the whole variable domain KAGVTQTPRYLIKTRGQQVTLSCSPISGHRSVSWYQQTPGQGLQFLFEYFSETQRNKGNFPGRFSGRQFSNSRSEMNVSTLELGDSALYLCASSPLTAVSRGEAFFGQGTRLTVV.